This T cell receptor beta chain came from a study of cytomegalovirus exposure and HLA in healthy donors. Study at large: Among the roughly 430 genotyped donors, about 81% were placed in the Caucasian-associated ancestry cluster.

Findings of the study overall: In a later analysis, DRB1 alleles had the most associated TCRs; HLA-C alleles the fewest.

The PCR used 60 Vbeta and 13 Jbeta primers. The data were produced by immunoSEQ multiplex PCR, yet TCRdb's version contains in-frame clones alone and is incomplete. Among about 140,000 clones, roughly 83% were seen once, and the ten largest hold around 4.1%. Comment on this clone: Antigen: not known.

From germline, CDR1 is MNHEY and CDR2 SMNVEV (reference sequence). V was pared by 5 bases and J by 1 base, with 10 bases between. The CDR3 has 14 amino acids. The chain combines TRBV27 with TRBJ2-3; no clear D. The TCR comes from a man aged 35-49 years in good health and CMV-seropositive. The specimen was PBMCs. CDR3 DNA sequence: TGTGCCAGCAGTCCGGGTCGGGGCACAGATACGCAGTATTTT. This sequence encodes CASSPGRGTDTQYF.